Listed here are 31 T cell receptor beta chains from one sample, sequenced in a study of OX40 agonist ivuxolimab in advanced cancers. To prepare the library, the immunoSEQ multiplex PCR assay was applied. TCRdb stores this immuneACCESS table with in-frame sequences only. Part of the clones is absent; in the studies checked, under half of the shortfall reflects unresolved V genes, and no reason is known for the rest. This sample gives over 65,000 clones in total; about 82% of them show up just once. The ten largest clones take up approximately 6.5% of the sample. The starting material was CD4+ or CD8+ T cells sorted from blood, obtained in a trial of the OX40 agonist ivuxolimab. Receptor source: an adult with an advanced solid tumor such as melanoma, head and neck, liver or kidney cancer.

The chain is built from TRBV5-5 and TRBJ2-2; tentative D call: TRBD1 (5 bases). The V end was cut by 1 base, the J end by 7 bases, with 14 bases between. This CDR3 spans 15 amino acids. Per germline, CDR1 SGHKS and CDR2 YYEKEE (reference sequence). Here the CDR3 DNA reads TGTGCCAGCAGCTTGACAGGCCGAACTTTCGGGGAGCTGTTTTTT. This translates into CASSLTGRTFGELFF.

The rearrangement links TRBV7-8 to TRBJ2-3; D not certain. Between the trimmed V and J ends, which lost 3 bases and 0 bases, there was a span of 4 bases. The V gene's germline CDR1 is SGHVS and CDR2 FQNEAQ. The CDR3 has 13 amino acids. The CDR3 protein is CASSFDSTDTQYF. Written as DNA, the CDR3 is TGTGCCAGCAGCTTCGATAGCACAGATACGCAGTATTTT.

This clone has only a few counts. The chain carries TRBV5-1 and TRBJ2-3; 8 nucleotides align to TRBD2. The CDR3 has 15 residues. Germline V gene lookup returns CDR1 SGHRS and CDR2 YFSETQ. V dropped 1 base and J dropped 6; count of bases not matched to a gene: 7. CDR3 sequence reads: CASSLPRGGRDTQYF. As DNA, the CDR3 is TGCGCCAGCAGCTTGCCTCGGGGGGGCCGTGATACGCAGTATTTT.

This clone was detected only once. The chain recombines TRBV19 with TRBJ2-2; D not resolved. CDR1 and CDR2 (germline): LNHDA, SQIVND (reference sequence). CDR3 length equals 15 residues. V was shortened by 3 bases and J by 5 bases, with 13 bases between the two germline ends. CDR3 sequence: CASSMGRSRTGELFF. Here the CDR3 DNA reads TGTGCCAGTAGTATGGGAAGGAGCCGGACCGGGGAGCTGTTTTTT.

The rearrangement links TRBV7-3 to TRBJ1-1; TRBD1 aligns across 7 bases. Germline CDR1 and CDR2: SGHTA and FQGTGA. V was pared by 6 bases and J by 3 bases, with 4 bases of the junction left unmatched. The CDR3 spans 13 residues. CDR3 residues: CASSLQGDTEAFF. CDR3 nucleotide sequence: TGTGCCAGCAGTCTTCAGGGGGACACTGAAGCTTTCTTT.

The rearrangement links TRBV6-5 to TRBJ1-1, with a possible D match to TRBD1 (6 bases). Germline CDR1 is MNHEY and CDR2 is SVGAGI. V was pared by 5 bases and J by 8 bases, with 18 bases between. The CDR3 has 14 residues. Written as DNA, the CDR3 is TGTGCCAGCAGTGACGTCCGGGGGCTTGAGGAAGCTTTCTTT. It yields the protein CASSDVRGLEEAFF.

This sequence joins TRBV7-6 and TRBJ1-4, with D uncertain. Germline CDR1 and CDR2: SGHVS and FNYEAQ. Deletions cut 3 bases from V and 6 bases from J, with 8 bases between. The CDR3 sequence is 13 residues long. The CDR3 DNA is TGTGCCAGCAGCTTCGGAGGGCATGAAAAACTGTTTTTT. Translating it yields CASSFGGHEKLFF. Full variable domain (remainder filled in from reference TRBV7-6 and TRBJ1-4): GAGVSQSPRYKVTKRGQDVALRCDPISGHVSLYWYRQALGQGPEFLTYFNYEAQQDKSGLPNDRFSAERPEGSISTLTIQRTEQRDSAMYRCASSFGGHEKLFFGSGTQLSVL.

CDR3: CASTFTGGSGYTF. For the CDR3, the DNA is TGTGCCAGCACCTTTACAGGGGGAAGTGGCTACACCTTC. V usage is TRBV6-5 and J usage is TRBJ1-2; 8 positions agree with TRBD1. Germline V gives CDR1 MNHEY, CDR2 SVGAGI. The CDR3 totals 13 residues. The ends lost 7 bases at V and 7 bases at J; junction bases unmatched: 8.

This chain joins TRBV18 and TRBJ2-3; D ambiguous. Trimming removed 4 bases from V and 5 bases from J, with 13 bases in between. CDR1 and CDR2 from the germline V gene are KGHSH and LQKENI. The CDR3 has 14 amino acids. The CDR3 DNA follows: TGTGCCAGCTCACAGATCTCCGGTAAAGATACGCAGTATTTT. Amino acids: CASSQISGKDTQYF.

This clone was counted only a few times. The chain is built from TRBV12-5 and TRBJ2-6; 8 bases agree with TRBD2. CDR3 length equals 16 residues. Trimming removed 7 bases from V and 4 bases from J; junction bases left unmatched: 9. CDR1 is LGHNT and CDR2 is FRNRAP in the germline V gene. The CDR3 region has the DNA TGTGCTAGTGCTCCCCCGGGGGGGCTGGGGGCCAACGTCCTGACTTTC. It is translated as CASAPPGGLGANVLTF.

J is TRBJ2-3 and V is TRBV7-2; TRBD2 matches 9 bases. The trim removed 4 bases at V and 1 base at J, leaving 3 bases unmatched. Germline CDR1 is SGHTA and CDR2 is FQGNSA. The CDR3 has 15 amino acids. CDR3 sequence reads: CASSWASGGTDTQYF. The CDR3 bases are TGTGCCAGCAGCTGGGCTAGCGGGGGCACAGATACGCAGTATTTT. Using reference TRBV7-2 and TRBJ2-3 for the parts outside the CDR3, the full variable domain is GAGVSQSPSNKVTEKGKDVELRCDPISGHTALYWYRQSLGQGLEFLIYFQGNSAPDKSGLPSDRFSAERTGGSVSTLTIQRTQQEDSAVYLCASSWASGGTDTQYFGPGTRLTVL.

The chain joins TRBV19 to TRBJ2-6, with 8 bases fitting TRBD1. In germline, CDR1 is LNHDA, CDR2 SQIVND (reference sequence). V trimming: 6 bases; J trimming: 0 bases; junction bases outside the gene matches: 4. The CDR3 totals 16 residues. The CDR3 loop is CASRLTGGSGANVLTF. As DNA, the CDR3 is TGTGCCAGTAGGCTAACAGGGGGCTCTGGGGCCAACGTCCTGACTTTC.

V and J are TRBV30 and TRBJ1-6; D is perhaps TRBD1 (6 bases). This CDR3 region has 15 residues. Trimming pared 3 bases from V and 8 bases from J, leaving 17 bases between. The germline gives CDR1 GTSNPN, CDR2 SVGIG (reference sequence). The CDR3 region has the DNA TGTGCCTGGAGCTCCCAAGGGGGAGGGTATTCACCCCTCCACTTT. The encoded protein is CAWSSQGGGYSPLHF. The full variable domain, with the rest looked up from reference TRBV30 and TRBJ1-6, is SQTIHQWPATLVQPVGSPLSLECTVEGTSNPNLYWYRQAAGRGLQLLFYSVGIGQISSEVPQNLSASRPQDRQFILSSKKLLLSDSGFYLCAWSSQGGGYSPLHFGNGTRLTVT.

The chain combines TRBV19 with TRBJ1-5; 7 nucleotides match TRBD1. The CDR3 consists of 14 residues. The germline CDR1 and CDR2 sequences are LNHDA and SQIVND (reference sequence). V was clipped by 8 bases and J by 3 bases; unmatched bases: 7. CDR3 nucleotides: TGTGCCAGTCAGGACAGGTGGTCCAATCAGCCCCAGCATTTT. Translated, it gives CASQDRWSNQPQHF.

The chain couples TRBV6-6 to TRBJ1-6, with a tentative D call TRBD1 (6 bases). The CDR3 covers 15 residues. Trimming cost V 4 bases and J 7 bases, with 14 bases left between them. Germline lookup yields CDR1 MNHNY and CDR2 SVGAGI (reference sequence). CDR3 loop: CASSLRTARNSPLHF. Written as DNA, the CDR3 is TGTGCCAGCAGTTTACGGACAGCCCGCAATTCACCCCTCCACTTT.

The V gene is TRBV6-4, the J gene TRBJ2-5; D not certain. Trimming removed 3 bases at V and 0 bases at J, with 17 bases between. The germline CDR1 and CDR2 sequences are MRHNA and SNTAGT. The length of the CDR3 is 17 residues. The CDR3 nucleotides are TGTGCCAGCAGTGAGAAGGTCGAAAGAGATTACCAAGAGACCCAGTACTTC. It specifies CASSEKVERDYQETQYF.

This chain links TRBV2 with TRBJ1-5; D possibly corresponds to TRBD1 (5 bases). V lost 3 bases and J lost 9, with 12 bases in between. The CDR3 loop spans 13 amino acids. The V gene's germline CDR1 is SNHLY and CDR2 FYNNEI. The CDR3 nucleotides are TGTGCCAGCAGTGAGACGGGGGAAGGGCCCCAGCATTTT. It encodes CASSETGEGPQHF.

Comments on this clone: The CDR3 carries no conserved terminal phenylalanine or tryptophan, so it likely arises from a read error. No DNA is shown, since the ends of the CDR3 on it are uncertain; the CDR3 is the one TCRdb lists. This chain connects TRBV6-5 to TRBJ1-1; the table's D gene call, TRBD1, was not cross checked with the DNA. The CDR3 length equals 12 residues, ends included. Germline V gene sequence: CDR1 MNHEY, CDR2 SVGAGI. The CDR3 sequence: CASSYSSRSSPP.

The V call is TRBV30, the J call TRBJ2-1, with D possibly matching TRBD1 (6 bases). V was shortened by 3 bases and J by 9 bases, with 12 bases between the two germline ends. The CDR3 covers 12 residues. Germline V gives CDR1 GTSNPN, CDR2 SVGIG (reference sequence). The CDR3 bases are TGTGCCTGGAGGATAAACAGGGTTGAGCAGTTCTTC. It is translated as CAWRINRVEQFF.

The genes are TRBV4-3 and TRBJ1-6; D is unresolved. Germline V gives CDR1 LGHNA, CDR2 YSLEER. This CDR3 spans 15 amino acids. The ends were cut back, 0 bases at V and 7 bases at J, with 10 bases in the middle. The DNA of the CDR3 is TGCGCCAGCAGCCAAGACGGGAGAAGGAATTCACCCCTCCACTTT. Amino acid sequence: CASSQDGRRNSPLHF.

The chain uses TRBV9 and TRBJ2-5, with 8 bases identical to TRBD1. The CDR3 length is 14 residues. Trimming cost V 3 bases and J 5 bases; bases outside gene matches: 6. CDR1 is SGDLS, CDR2 YYNGEE, per germline. This chain's CDR3 is CASSARQGLETQYF. CDR3 in DNA: TGTGCCAGCAGCGCGAGACAGGGGCTCGAGACCCAGTACTTC.

The chain recombines TRBV18 with TRBJ1-2, with D perhaps matching TRBD1 (5 bases). The germline V gene has CDR1 KGHSH and CDR2 LQKENI. The length of the CDR3 is 13 residues. V was cut by 2 bases and J by 6 bases, with 10 bases left in between. The CDR3 DNA reads TGTGCCAGCTCACCAACAGGCCCGAATGGCTACACCTTC. Translation gives CASSPTGPNGYTF.

DNA for the CDR3: TGTGCCAGCAGCCCTTATCTAGCGGGGGGTCCTCAAGAGACCCAGTACTTC. Translation gives CASSPYLAGGPQETQYF. The chain is built from TRBV7-2 and TRBJ2-5; TRBD2 aligns across 11 bases. This CDR3 spans 17 amino acids. The germline V gene has CDR1 SGHTA and CDR2 FQGNSA. After removal of 5 bases from V and 2 bases from J, the junction contained 10 bases not matched to a gene.

CDR3 amino acids: CASSTSGQLNQPQHF. CDR3 in DNA: TGTGCCAGTAGTACTTCTGGACAGCTAAATCAGCCCCAGCATTTT. The rearrangement uses TRBV19 and TRBJ1-5; weak D call: TRBD1 (6 bases). This CDR3 has 15 amino acids. The germline V gene encodes CDR1 LNHDA and CDR2 SQIVND (reference sequence). V lost 4 bases and J 4 bases, leaving 14 bases between the germline ends. The whole variable domain, remainder taken from reference TRBV19 and TRBJ1-5, is DGGITQSPKYLFRKEGQNVTLSCEQNLNHDAMYWYRQDPGQGLRLIYYSQIVNDFQKGDIAEGYSVSREKKESFPLTVTSAQKNPTAFYLCASSTSGQLNQPQHFGDGTRLSIL.

A single count supports this clone. The V gene is TRBV5-5, the J gene TRBJ2-1, with 8 bases that match TRBD1. Germline V CDR1 and CDR2: SGHKS, YYEKEE (reference sequence). The CDR3 sequence is 12 residues long. Losses at the gene ends were 4 bases for V and 15 bases for J; bases not matched to a gene: 9. The CDR3 here is CASSPGQGRPFF. CDR3 in DNA: TGTGCCAGCAGCCCTGGACAGGGACGCCCGTTCTTC.

The chain uses TRBV6-6 and TRBJ2-2; the D gene is possibly TRBD2 (6 bases). V lost 7 bases to trimming and J lost 6 bases, with 9 bases between them. Germline CDR1 is MNHNY and CDR2 is SVGAGI (reference sequence). The CDR3 is 12 residues long. DNA for the CDR3: TGTGCCAGCACCCCGGGGGCCGGGGAGCTGTTTTTT. Amino acid sequence: CASTPGAGELFF.

The chain joins TRBV6-1 to TRBJ1-3; D gene unclear. Per the germline V gene, CDR1 is MNHNS and CDR2 is SASEGT. The V end was cut by 8 bases, the J end by 4 bases, with 6 bases between. This CDR3 has 11 amino acids. CDR3 protein: CASDEGNTIYF. CDR3 sequence (DNA): TGTGCCAGCGATGAGGGAAACACCATATATTTT.

The CDR3 reads CASSIVSGRGLYGYTF. In DNA, the CDR3 is TGTGCCAGTAGTATAGTCTCGGGCAGGGGACTTTATGGCTACACCTTC. V is TRBV19 and J is TRBJ1-2; D might be TRBD1 (6 bases). Germline CDR1 LNHDA, CDR2 SQIVND (reference sequence). V lost 1 base and J 5 bases, leaving 17 bases between the germline ends. This CDR3 contains 16 residues.

The chain employs TRBV6-5 and TRBJ1-2; 7 bases agree with TRBD1. J lost 7 bases, V lost 7 bases, and 15 bases had no gene match. The CDR3 extends over 15 amino acids. Germline CDR1 and CDR2: MNHEY and SVGAGI. DNA of the CDR3: TGTGCCAGCAAGGTCCCGGGACAGACGATTTCTGGCTACACCTTC. This codes for CASKVPGQTISGYTF.

Written as DNA, the CDR3 is TGTGCCAGCAGCGTCGGACAGGGTGAGGGCATATATTTT. Translated: CASSVGQGEGIYF. V and J are TRBV9 and TRBJ1-3; 8 bases agree with TRBD1. The CDR3 spans 13 residues. Losses at the gene ends were 2 bases for V and 12 bases for J; bases not matched to a gene: 7. CDR1 SGDLS and CDR2 YYNGEE come from the germline V gene.

This clone has only one observation. The genes are TRBV7-3 and TRBJ2-1, with D perhaps TRBD2 (6 bases). The CDR3 loop spans 15 amino acids. V lost 2 bases to trimming and J lost 4 bases, with 12 bases between them. Germline lookup yields CDR1 SGHTA and CDR2 FQGTGA. As DNA, the CDR3 is TGTGCCAGCAGCTTAGGAGGGACTCTGTACAATGAGCAGTTCTTC. Translation: CASSLGGTLYNEQFF.